This TCR beta chain was recovered during a study of shared clonotypes between healthy human individuals. As for the study in general: The composition of the donors was a couple of women and a few men aged 18 to 49. Whole-study results and caveats: Clonotypes shared by all four sorted-subset donors had higher generation probabilities than non-shared clonotypes. Estimated clonotype richness was generally higher in naive than memory subsets.

The germline V and J ends were trimmed by 1 base and 5 bases, with 8 bases remaining between them. Per the germline V gene, CDR1 is SGHAT and CDR2 is FQNNGV. CDR3 length equals 13 residues. This clone appeared once. The target antigen is unknown. The method was immunoSEQ multiplex PCR; TCRdb's version includes in-frame clones alone and lacks a portion of them. There are 850,000 to 1,200,000 clones in the sample; about 70% occur only once, and approximately 1.5% lies in the top ten. The TCR sequence derives from a man between 18 and 29 years old in good health. This chain uses TRBV11-2 with TRBJ1-1; no definite D call. The sample was memory CD4+ T cells sorted from blood. Stated subset: CD45RA-negative fraction. CDR3 sequence reads: CASSLGRKTEAFF. CDR3 nucleotides: TGTGCCAGCAGCTTAGGGCGGAAGACTGAAGCTTTCTTT.